What follows are 28 T cell receptor beta chains derived from one specimen sequenced in a study of blood T cells in healthy people across ages. Then a second PCR, running roughly 7 to 11 cycles, was carried out with a sample-barcoded 5' primer and a J-beta primer mix. TCRdb processed the 5' RACE reads anew with MiXCR; each CDR3 protein has one entry. Of about 1,500,000 distinct CDR3 sequences listed, roughly 40% are singletons. The sequencing input was blood. The receptors shown here come from a woman aged 18-35 years in good health.

CDR3 sequence: CASSLERGDYGYTF. DNA of the CDR3: TGCGCCAGCAGCTTGGAGCGGGGCGACTATGGCTACACCTTC. This sequence joins TRBV5-1 and TRBJ1-2, with a weak D call TRBD1 (5 bases). The length of the CDR3 is 14 residues. Germline lookup yields CDR1 SGHRS and CDR2 YFSETQ. Trimming stripped 0 bases from V and 3 bases from J, with 9 bases between.

The gene calls are TRBV29-1 and TRBJ1-1, with 7 bases lining up with TRBD1. Germline trimming cut 6 bases from V and 1 base from J; bases unmatched to any gene: 8. Germline V gene data show CDR1 as SQVTM and CDR2 as ANQGSEA. The CDR3 covers 14 residues. The CDR3 sequence: CSVRGDSENTEAFF. CDR3 bases: TGCAGCGTCCGCGGGGACAGCGAGAACACTGAAGCTTTCTTT.

The sample holds a few counts of this clonotype. The chain recombines TRBV13 with TRBJ2-5; D not certain. The DNA end lines up better with TRBJ2-7; the J call may be wrong. This CDR3 contains 15 residues. Germline V CDR1 and CDR2: PRHDT, FYEKMQ (reference sequence). The CDR3, as DNA: TGTGCCAGCAGCTCCCGGACCTCGGCCGGCCACGAGCAGTACTTC. It translates to CASSSRTSAGHEQYF.

This rearrangement joins TRBV24-1 to TRBJ2-1; 7 bases fit TRBD2. With 4 bases clipped from V and 7 bases from J, the junction kept 3 bases outside the gene matches. CDR1 and CDR2 from the germline V gene are KGHDR and SFDVKD. The length of the CDR3 is 13 residues. The CDR3 region has the DNA TGTGCCACCAGTGAGGGCGGGAGAAATGAGCAGTTCTTC. It translates to CATSEGGRNEQFF.

This chain connects TRBV9 to TRBJ1-2; maybe TRBD1 (5 bases). Germline assignment: CDR1 SGDLS and CDR2 YYNGEE. There are 16 residues in the CDR3. V lost 3 bases, J lost 3 bases, and 18 bases lay in between. The CDR3 coding sequence is TGTGCCAGCAGCGAGGGCAGGGAATCCTTATACTATGGCTACACCTTC. Its translation is CASSEGRESLYYGYTF.

The chain recombines TRBV7-9 with TRBJ2-3; either TRBD1 or TRBD2 may fit D (5 bases each). This CDR3 spans 16 amino acids. CDR1 SEHNR and CDR2 FQNEAQ come from the germline V gene (reference sequence). The V end was cut by 5 bases, the J end by 0 bases, with 15 bases between. The CDR3 protein is CASSHRGAPSTDTQYF. The DNA for the CDR3 is TGTGCCAGCAGCCACCGGGGCGCGCCCAGCACAGATACGCAGTATTTT. The variable domain in full, with the rest retrieved from reference TRBV7-9 and TRBJ2-3, is DTGVSQNPRHKITKRGQNVTFRCDPISEHNRLYWYRQTLGQGPEFLTYFQNEAQLEKSRLLSDRFSAERPKGSFSTLEIQRTEQGDSAMYLCASSHRGAPSTDTQYFGPGTRLTVL.

The chain uses TRBV6-5 and TRBJ2-3, with TRBD2 identical over 11 bases. From germline, CDR1 is MNHEY and CDR2 SVGAGI. The ends lost 0 bases at V and 3 bases at J; junction bases unmatched: 8. The CDR3 consists of 18 residues. The CDR3 coding sequence is TGTGCCAGCAGTTACTCGCAACCTAGCGGGAGGAGTACAGATACGCAGTATTTT. Translated, it gives CASSYSQPSGRSTDTQYF.

This rearrangement joins TRBV5-4 to TRBJ2-4; possibly TRBD1 for D (5 bases). The assigned J gene may be wrong: the sequence end matches TRBJ2-7 better. This CDR3 region has 13 residues. Germline lookup yields CDR1 SGHNT and CDR2 YYREEE (reference sequence). The CDR3 here is CASSLEGWNEQYF. As DNA, the CDR3 is TGTGCCAGCAGCTTGGAGGGGTGGAACGAGCAGTACTTC.

Details on this clonotype: Since a much larger clone is just one base distant, this may be a read error. This rearrangement joins TRBV5-1 to TRBJ2-7; 10 nucleotides agree with TRBD2. The CDR3 is 16 residues long. Germline loops: CDR1 SGHRS, CDR2 YFSETQ. Trimming removed 0 bases from V and 10 bases from J; junction bases left unmatched: 13. CDR3 amino acids: CASSLVLAGGEEAQYF. The CDR3 nucleotides read TGCGCCAGCAGCTTGGTGTTAGCGGGGGGAGAAGAGGCCCAGTACTTC.

This clonotype was observed a few times. V usage is TRBV9 and J usage is TRBJ2-3, with 8 nucleotides matching TRBD1. The V gene end was trimmed by 0 bases and the J gene end by 4 bases; junction bases not matched to a gene: 10. Germline loops: CDR1 SGDLS, CDR2 YYNGEE. CDR3 size: 17 residues. The CDR3 nucleotides are TGTGCCAGCAGCGTAGAGGGAACAGGGGGTTTGGCAGATACGCAGTATTTT. Protein: CASSVEGTGGLADTQYF.

This clonotype has only one observation. The chain uses TRBV20-1 and TRBJ2-1; TRBD2 matches 9 bases. Per germline, CDR1 DFQATT and CDR2 SNEGSKA (reference sequence). V gave up 3 bases and J gave up 7 bases; unmatched junction bases: 16. The CDR3 consists of 17 residues. CDR3 protein: CSARVLPRASGDNEQFF. CDR3 coding DNA: TGCAGTGCTAGGGTCCTCCCCCGGGCTAGCGGGGATAATGAGCAGTTCTTC.

This clonotype was seen a few times. The chain uses TRBV28 and TRBJ2-2, with a weak D call TRBD1 (6 bases). CDR1 MDHEN and CDR2 SYDVKM come from the germline V gene. Trimming took off 7 bases at V and 2 bases at J, with 23 bases between the two ends. The CDR3 extends over 18 amino acids. In DNA, the CDR3 is TGTGCCAGCAACCACCGGGGCAGGGGTGGGGTCAACACCGGGGAGCTGTTTTTT. This encodes CASNHRGRGGVNTGELFF.

This rearrangement joins TRBV6-1 to TRBJ2-1, with unresolved D. In germline, CDR1 is MNHNS, CDR2 SASEGT. This CDR3 has 15 amino acids. Trimming removed 3 bases from V and 0 bases from J, with 9 bases in between. The CDR3 sequence is CASSDRSTSYNEQFF. The CDR3 nucleotides are TGTGCCAGCAGTGACCGATCTACCTCCTACAATGAGCAGTTCTTC.

The rearrangement joins TRBV5-1 to TRBJ2-2; 11 bases align to TRBD2. Germline loops: CDR1 SGHRS, CDR2 YFSETQ. The CDR3 has 17 residues. V was clipped by 3 bases and J by 4 bases; unmatched bases: 8. CDR3 region: CASSYFTSGRSTGELFF. The CDR3, as DNA: TGCGCCAGCAGCTACTTCACTAGCGGGAGAAGCACCGGGGAGCTGTTTTTT.

V and J are TRBV29-1 and TRBJ1-4; TRBD1 might be the D (5 bases). The CDR3 has 14 residues. The V and J ends lost 4 bases and 8 bases respectively, with 17 bases between them. Germline V CDR1 and CDR2: SQVTM, ANQGSEA. The chain's CDR3 is CSVGSQGLKEKLFF. CDR3 DNA: TGCAGCGTTGGATCCCAGGGACTTAAGGAAAAACTGTTTTTT. Variable domain in full (rest from reference TRBV29-1 and TRBJ1-4): SAVISQKPSRDICQRGTSLTIQCQVDSQVTMMFWYRQQPGQSLTLIATANQGSEATYESGFVIDKFPISRPNLTFSTLTVSNMSPEDSSIYLCSVGSQGLKEKLFFGSGTQLSVL.

This clonotype was counted many times. The chain uses TRBV11-2 and TRBJ2-5; no reliable D call. Germline CDR1 is SGHAT and CDR2 is FQNNGV. The CDR3 is 13 amino acids. The V end lost 6 bases, the J end lost 5 bases, and 13 bases lay between the germline ends. CDR3 sequence reads: CASSPGPEETQYF. CDR3 nucleotide sequence: TGTGCCAGCAGTCCTGGGCCAGAGGAGACCCAGTACTTC.

This clonotype was recorded a few times. CDR3 in amino acids: CASSAGTSPLHF. CDR3 bases: TGTGCCAGCAGCGCGGGGACTTCACCCCTCCACTTT. This chain uses TRBV12-3 or TRBV12-4 with TRBJ1-6; D may be TRBD1 (5 bases). Trimming cost V 6 bases and J 9 bases, with 9 bases left between them. This CDR3 contains 12 residues.

This clonotype was observed a few times. The chain links TRBV4-1 to TRBJ2-1, with TRBD2 matching 9 bases. CDR1 is MGHRA, CDR2 YSYEKL, per germline. V lost 5 bases and J lost 7; bases outside the gene matches: 9. The CDR3 is 15 amino acids. CDR3 DNA: TGCGCCAGCAGCTTTAGCGGGGGCCCTGGGAATGAGCAGTTCTTC. Residues: CASSFSGGPGNEQFF.

This clonotype was counted only a few times. V gene TRBV10-1 combines with J gene TRBJ1-1; 9 bases line up with TRBD1. The V and J ends lost 3 bases and 4 bases, in that order; junction bases with no gene match: 6. Per germline, CDR1 WNHNN and CDR2 SYGVQD (reference sequence). The CDR3 runs 15 residues. The CDR3 nucleotides are TGCGCCAGCAGTGACGGGGGACAGGGTAGCACTGAAGCTTTCTTT. This encodes CASSDGGQGSTEAFF.

With respect to this clonotype: Since a much larger clone is just one base distant, this may be a read error. The rearrangement joins TRBV9 to TRBJ2-7; D possibly corresponds to TRBD2 (6 bases). CDR1 and CDR2 from the germline V gene are SGDLS and YYNGEE. V was clipped by 4 bases and J by 7 bases, with 15 bases between them. The CDR3 runs 13 residues. The CDR3, as DNA: TGTGCCAGCAGCCCGGGACGGGGGACGGAGCAGTACTTC. Translation: CASSPGRGTEQYF.

Notes on this clonotype: A much larger clone lies one base from this, so it may be a read error. This chain connects TRBV5-1 to TRBJ2-1; the D call may be TRBD1 or TRBD2 (5 bases each). The DNA matches TRBJ2-7 better at its end, which makes the J call doubtful. There are 15 residues in the CDR3. CDR1 and CDR2 from the germline V gene are SGHRS and YFSETQ. The CDR3 is CASSWAGDPYNEQYF. The CDR3 nucleotides read TGCGCCAGCAGCTGGGCCGGGGACCCGTACAATGAGCAGTACTTC.

The sample holds a few counts of this clonotype. The J gene is TRBJ2-1, the V gene TRBV6-1; TRBD1 or TRBD2 may be the D gene (6 bases each). This CDR3 has 14 residues. V lost 6 bases, J lost 4 bases, and 13 bases lay in between. Germline CDR1 reads MNHNS; CDR2 reads SASEGT. CDR3 DNA sequence: TGTGCCAGCAGCCGGGGGCACGATTACAATGAGCAGTTCTTC. This translates into CASSRGHDYNEQFF.

This clonotype has a handful of counts. The chain recombines TRBV25-1 with TRBJ1-2; a weak D match, TRBD1 (6 bases). CDR1 and CDR2 (germline): MGHDK, SYGVNS. V lost 7 bases and J 1 base, leaving 13 bases between the germline ends. The CDR3 is 14 amino acids. In DNA, the CDR3 is TGTGCCAGCATCGAACAGGGAATTAACTATGGCTACACCTTC. Residues: CASIEQGINYGYTF.

The genes are TRBV7-6 and TRBJ2-1; D gene ambiguous. Trimming cost V 1 base and J 7 bases, with 11 bases left between them. Germline V CDR1 and CDR2: SGHVS, FNYEAQ. This CDR3 is built from 14 residues. CDR3: CASSLEGYTNEQFF. CDR3 DNA sequence: TGTGCCAGCAGCTTAGAAGGCTACACAAATGAGCAGTTCTTC.

The chain couples TRBV27 to TRBJ1-1; D not resolved. Trimming took 7 bases from V and 1 from J, leaving 7 bases between them. The germline V gene has CDR1 MNHEY and CDR2 SMNVEV (reference sequence). The CDR3 runs to 12 residues. This CDR3 is CASTDTNTEAFF. CDR3 in DNA: TGTGCCAGCACAGACACGAACACTGAAGCTTTCTTT.

The chain combines TRBV7-7 with TRBJ2-2; a weak D match, TRBD2 (5 bases). This CDR3 has 15 residues. The germline V gene has CDR1 SSHAT and CDR2 FNYEAQ (reference sequence). Trimming shortened V by 5 bases and J by 1 base, and 11 bases separated the two germline ends. CDR3 nucleotides: TGTGCCAGCAGCCCTGGACGGGAGAACACCGGGGAGCTGTTTTTT. Translated: CASSPGRENTGELFF.

The V and J genes are TRBV28 and TRBJ2-1; 7 bases agree with TRBD2. With 4 bases clipped from V and 3 bases from J, the junction kept 12 bases outside the gene matches. This CDR3 has 17 residues. Germline CDR1 reads MDHEN; CDR2 reads SYDVKM. CDR3 bases: TGTGCCAGCAGTTCTCAAACTGGCGGGGGAATCTACAATGAGCAGTTCTTC. This codes for CASSSQTGGGIYNEQFF.

In this sample, this clonotype turned up many times. The rearrangement joins TRBV4-1 to TRBJ1-6, with TRBD1 matching over 9 bases. The CDR3 is made up of 16 amino acids. After removal of 0 bases from V and 10 bases from J, the junction contained 7 bases not matched to a gene. Germline values: CDR1 MGHRA, CDR2 YSYEKL. This CDR3 is CASSQDWGQGDSPLHF. For the CDR3, the DNA is TGCGCCAGCAGCCAAGATTGGGGACAGGGAGACTCACCCCTCCACTTT.